This TCR beta chain was sequenced in a study of memory CD4+ T cells and cytomegalovirus serostatus. Looking at the study overall: Donors were healthy Belgian adults, under 10 CMV seropositive and about 24 seronegative. Study-wide findings and caveats: About 40% of the roughly 160 known CMV-associated TCRbeta sequences appeared in CD4+ memory. Suggested: most of the CMV-linked TCR signature lies in CD4+ memory cells.

Original processing notes: Out-of-frame sequences were removed, leaving about 2,300,000 distinct TCRbeta sequences. TCRdb's copy holds only in-frame clones and misses some; the assay was immunoSEQ multiplex PCR. The D gene and trimming were derived from the DNA, and the V and J assignments and clone size from that table. The sample lists tens of thousands of clones, about 81% occurring once. As concerns this clone: Its antigen is currently unknown.

Trimming removed 7 bases at V and 1 base at J, with 14 bases between. CDR1 and CDR2 (germline): MDHEN, SYDVKM. This CDR3 contains 15 residues. The sort gate was single viable CD3+CD4+CD8-CD45RO+ cells for memory CD4+ T cells. The sequenced material came from memory CD4+ T cells from blood. The TCR sequence derives from an adult in good health and CMV-seronegative. The rearrangement joins TRBV28 to TRBJ1-5; a weak D match, TRBD1 (5 bases). The CDR3 bases are TGTGCCAGCACCCAGGGAATCGGGAGCAATCAGCCCCAGCATTTT. Its protein is CASTQGIGSNQPQHF.